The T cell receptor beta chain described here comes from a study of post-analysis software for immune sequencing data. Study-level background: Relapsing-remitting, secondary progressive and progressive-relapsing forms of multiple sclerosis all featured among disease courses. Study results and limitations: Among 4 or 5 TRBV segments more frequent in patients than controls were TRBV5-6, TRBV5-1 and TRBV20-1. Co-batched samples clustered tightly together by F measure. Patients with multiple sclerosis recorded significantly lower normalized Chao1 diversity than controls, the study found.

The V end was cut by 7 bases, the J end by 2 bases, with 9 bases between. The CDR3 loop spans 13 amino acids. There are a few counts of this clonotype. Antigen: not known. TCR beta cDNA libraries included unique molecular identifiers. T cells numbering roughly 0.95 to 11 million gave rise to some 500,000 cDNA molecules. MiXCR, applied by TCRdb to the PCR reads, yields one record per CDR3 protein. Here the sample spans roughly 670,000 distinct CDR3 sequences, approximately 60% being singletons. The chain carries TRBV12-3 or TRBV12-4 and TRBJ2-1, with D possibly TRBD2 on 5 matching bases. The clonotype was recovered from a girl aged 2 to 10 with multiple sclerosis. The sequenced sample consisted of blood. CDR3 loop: CASTGSAYNEQFF. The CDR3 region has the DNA TGTGCCAGCACAGGTAGCGCCTACAATGAGCAGTTCTTC.